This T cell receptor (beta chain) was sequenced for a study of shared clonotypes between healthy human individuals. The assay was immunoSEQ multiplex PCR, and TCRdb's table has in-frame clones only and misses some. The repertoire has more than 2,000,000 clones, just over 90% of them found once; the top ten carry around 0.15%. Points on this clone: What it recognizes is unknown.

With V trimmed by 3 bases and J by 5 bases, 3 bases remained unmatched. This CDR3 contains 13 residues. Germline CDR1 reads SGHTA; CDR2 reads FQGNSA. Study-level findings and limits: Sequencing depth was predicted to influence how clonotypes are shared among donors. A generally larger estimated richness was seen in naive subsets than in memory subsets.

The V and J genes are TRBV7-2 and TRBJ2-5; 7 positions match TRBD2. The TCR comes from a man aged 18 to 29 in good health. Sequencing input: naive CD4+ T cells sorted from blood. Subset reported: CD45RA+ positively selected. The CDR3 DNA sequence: TGTGCCAGCAGCTTCGGGCGGGGGGAGACCCAGTACTTC. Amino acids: CASSFGRGETQYF.